These 4 T cell receptor beta chains share one sample of origin, sequenced in a study of spatial heterogeneity in lung cancer. The study, taken as a whole, reports: Mutation counts in tumors were tracked by counts of expanded intratumoral alpha and beta TCRs.

The antigens these receptors bind are not known. Time point defined: sample taken at primary tumor resection. One entry per CDR3 protein results from TCRdb running MiXCR on the 5' RACE reads. This table has nearly 11,000 distinct CDR3 sequences, around 5.1% appearing once. The sequenced sample was lung tumor tissue, obtained at surgery. Source of these receptors: a male donor with early-stage non-small cell lung cancer.

Relative to its sample, this clonotype is medium-sized (0.01 to 0.1%). The chain has TRBV7-9 and TRBJ1-1, with D possibly TRBD1 on 5 matching bases. This CDR3 comprises 15 residues. The germline V and J ends were trimmed by 4 bases and 0 bases, with 12 bases remaining between them. Germline V gene sequence: CDR1 SEHNR, CDR2 FQNEAQ (reference sequence). The CDR3 protein is CASSYSGTVNTEAFF. The CDR3 DNA reads as TGTGCCAGCAGCTACTCCGGGACCGTGAACACTGAAGCTTTCTTT.

This clonotype occurred many times. The rearrangement uses TRBV19 and TRBJ2-7; D is undetermined. V gave up 5 bases and J gave up 2 bases, with 13 bases separating them. The CDR3 runs 14 residues. Germline V CDR1 and CDR2: LNHDA, SQIVND (reference sequence). The CDR3 region is CASSDGPKPYEQYF. The CDR3 DNA reads as TGTGCCAGTAGTGACGGCCCAAAACCCTACGAGCAGTACTTC.

At least ten counts were recorded for this clonotype. This chain uses TRBV28 with TRBJ1-2, with TRBD1 matching over 10 bases. J lost 3 bases, V lost 7 bases, and 5 bases had no gene match. This CDR3 has 14 residues. Germline assignment: CDR1 MDHEN and CDR2 SYDVKM. CDR3 DNA: TGTGCCAGCAAAGGGACAGGGGTCGACTATGGCTACACCTTC. This sequence encodes CASKGTGVDYGYTF.

This clonotype came up many times. The V and J genes are TRBV28 and TRBJ1-2; 7 bases line up with TRBD1. Germline V gene lookup returns CDR1 MDHEN and CDR2 SYDVKM. The CDR3 totals 18 residues. V was clipped by 7 bases and J by 2 bases; unmatched bases: 19. The CDR3 nucleotides are TGTGCCAGCACTCCTATGTTGACCCTCAGGGGGTGGAACTATGGCTACACCTTC. It is translated as CASTPMLTLRGWNYGYTF.